What follows are 31 T cell receptor beta chains derived from one specimen sequenced in a study of cytomegalovirus exposure and HLA in healthy donors. With 60 Vbeta and 13 Jbeta primers, the PCR was carried out. Only in-frame clones appear in the TCRdb table, and some are missing; sequencing was by immunoSEQ multiplex PCR. The table includes about 200,000 clones, roughly 80% detected once. Sequenced input: PBMCs. Every receptor here comes from a man aged 30-40 years in good health and CMV-seronegative.

The rearrangement links TRBV28 to TRBJ1-2; tentatively, D is TRBD1 (5 bases). Trimming pared 1 base from V and 7 bases from J, leaving 16 bases between. CDR1 and CDR2 (germline): MDHEN, SYDVKM. This CDR3 is 15 amino acids long. The CDR3 region has the DNA TGTGCCAGCAGTTTATCTGGCAGGGATGGTGGTGGCTACACCTTC. It specifies CASSLSGRDGGGYTF.

V gene TRBV7-8 combines with J gene TRBJ2-5; D is unresolved. With 5 bases removed from V and 5 bases from J, the gap between germline ends came to 12 bases. Looked up from germline, CDR1 is SGHVS and CDR2 is FQNEAQ. This CDR3 has 13 residues. CDR3 DNA: TGTGCCAGCAGCCCCGCGGTGCGGGAGACCCAGTACTTC. Its protein product is CASSPAVRETQYF.

This chain links TRBV19 with TRBJ2-3, with a tentative D call TRBD2 (6 bases). The germline V gene has CDR1 LNHDA and CDR2 SQIVND (reference sequence). The CDR3 is 16 residues long. V was trimmed by 2 bases and J by 2 bases, leaving 14 bases between them. The CDR3 DNA reads TGTGCCAGTAGTATACGGGGGTCAGGACACACAGATACGCAGTATTTT. Protein: CASSIRGSGHTDTQYF.

The V gene is TRBV11-3, the J gene TRBJ2-5; 8 bases are shared with TRBD1. This CDR3 region has 14 residues. The germline V gene has CDR1 SGHNT and CDR2 YENEEA. With 4 bases clipped from V and 3 bases from J, the junction kept 4 bases outside the gene matches. Written as DNA, the CDR3 is TGTGCCAGCAGCTCCGGACAGGGTAAAGAGACCCAGTACTTC. This gives the protein CASSSGQGKETQYF.

CDR3 protein: CASSSQRYPPFNYGYTF. Written as DNA, the CDR3 is TGTGCCAGCAGCTCTCAGAGGTACCCACCGTTTAACTATGGCTACACCTTC. V and J are TRBV7-9 and TRBJ1-2, with D uncertain. Germline V gene lookup returns CDR1 SEHNR and CDR2 FQNEAQ (reference sequence). The CDR3 is 17 residues long. The V end was cut by 4 bases, the J end by 1 base, with 19 bases between.

The chain has TRBV2 and TRBJ1-2, with D possibly being TRBD1 (6 bases). The germline gives CDR1 SNHLY, CDR2 FYNNEI. This CDR3 contains 15 residues. V lost 6 bases and J 5 bases, leaving 19 bases between the germline ends. This chain's CDR3 is CASSQARTELYGYTF. DNA for the CDR3: TGTGCCAGCAGCCAAGCCCGGACAGAGCTTTATGGCTACACCTTC.

J is TRBJ2-7 and V is TRBV6-1; 16 bases align to TRBD2. Germline values: CDR1 MNHNS, CDR2 SASEGT. The CDR3 length is 15 residues. Losses at the gene ends were 4 bases for V and 7 bases for J; bases not matched to a gene: 4. The CDR3 nucleotides read TGTGCCAGCAGTGCTGGGACTAGCGGGGGGGAAGAGCAGTACTTC. Protein product: CASSAGTSGGEEQYF.

V gene TRBV19 combines with J gene TRBJ1-2; 8 positions agree with TRBD1. CDR3 size: 13 residues. Trimming at V came to 5 bases and at J to 5 bases, leaving 4 bases not matched to a gene. Germline V lookup: CDR1 LNHDA, CDR2 SQIVND (reference sequence). CDR3: CASSPDRGYGYTF. The DNA for the CDR3 is TGTGCCAGTAGTCCAGACAGGGGTTATGGCTACACCTTC. Complete variable domain (other parts from reference TRBV19 and TRBJ1-2): DGGITQSPKYLFRKEGQNVTLSCEQNLNHDAMYWYRQDPGQGLRLIYYSQIVNDFQKGDIAEGYSVSREKKESFPLTVTSAQKNPTAFYLCASSPDRGYGYTFGSGTRLTVV.

The rearrangement joins TRBV6-5 to TRBJ1-1; 8 bases fit TRBD1. Germline lookup yields CDR1 MNHEY and CDR2 SVGAGI. The V gene end was trimmed by 0 bases and the J gene end by 6 bases; junction bases not matched to a gene: 3. The CDR3 extends over 14 amino acids. The CDR3 reads CASSYSTGVAEAFF. Here the CDR3 DNA reads TGTGCCAGCAGTTACTCGACAGGGGTCGCTGAAGCTTTCTTT.

V usage is TRBV5-1 and J usage is TRBJ1-1, with 8 bases fitting TRBD1. Trimming took 5 bases from V and 4 from J; bases not matched to a gene: 4. This CDR3 region has 13 residues. Germline CDR1 reads SGHRS; CDR2 reads YFSETQ. The DNA for the CDR3 is TGCGCCAGCAGTTTACAGGGGGGCACTGAAGCTTTCTTT. Protein: CASSLQGGTEAFF.

The rearrangement uses TRBV5-4 and TRBJ1-2, with TRBD1 identical over 11 bases. Germline values: CDR1 SGHNT, CDR2 YYREEE (reference sequence). J was trimmed by 4 bases and V by 3 bases; bases with no gene match: 11. This CDR3 is built from 17 residues. CDR3 in DNA: TGTGCCAGCAGCTCTGGACAGGGGGCCTCTCTAGGCTATGGCTACACCTTC. This encodes CASSSGQGASLGYGYTF.

The count of this clone is one. The V gene is TRBV15, the J gene TRBJ2-3; 9 bases match TRBD1. CDR1 and CDR2 from the germline V gene are LNHNV and YYDKDF (reference sequence). There are 15 residues in the CDR3. The V and J ends lost 4 bases and 5 bases, in that order; junction bases with no gene match: 7. CDR3 sequence (DNA): TGTGCCACCAGCAAGAGGGACAGGGAGTTAGATACGCAGTATTTT. As protein: CATSKRDRELDTQYF.

This chain uses TRBV6-5 with TRBJ2-1, with TRBD1 as a possible D gene (6 bases). The CDR3 covers 14 residues. Germline CDR1 MNHEY, CDR2 SVGAGI. The ends were cut back, 6 bases at V and 5 bases at J, with 14 bases in the middle. CDR3 coding DNA: TGTGCCAGCAGCCAAAGGGGGACCAACAATGAGCAGTTCTTC. This sequence encodes CASSQRGTNNEQFF.

The gene calls are TRBV5-1 and TRBJ1-4, with D perhaps TRBD1 (5 bases). V lost 4 bases to trimming and J lost 5 bases, with 12 bases between them. The germline gives CDR1 SGHRS, CDR2 YFSETQ. The CDR3 runs 14 residues. DNA of the CDR3: TGCGCCAGCAGCCAGGGTACTGTGAATGAAAAACTGTTTTTT. Translation: CASSQGTVNEKLFF.

In this sample, this clone turned up many times. V and J are TRBV28 and TRBJ2-7, with D possibly being TRBD1 (7 bases). Germline CDR1 and CDR2: MDHEN and SYDVKM. The CDR3 is 14 residues long. Trimming shortened V by 6 bases and J by 3 bases, and 15 bases separated the two germline ends. The CDR3 DNA is TGTGCCAGCAGACTCCGACAGGGAGGCTACGAGCAGTACTTC. It is translated as CASRLRQGGYEQYF.

The rearrangement links TRBV9 to TRBJ1-3; TRBD1 aligns across 8 bases. CDR1 is SGDLS and CDR2 is YYNGEE in the germline V gene. The CDR3 length is 17 residues. V shed 4 bases and J 4 bases; nucleotides not matched to a gene: 13. CDR3 loop: CASSLPQAGGGGNTIYF. In DNA, the CDR3 is TGTGCCAGCAGCCTCCCGCAAGCAGGGGGCGGCGGAAACACCATATATTTT.

The V call is TRBV13, the J call TRBJ2-5, with D possibly matching TRBD2 (7 bases). This CDR3 is 16 amino acids long. Germline V gives CDR1 PRHDT, CDR2 FYEKMQ (reference sequence). V was shortened by 6 bases and J by 4 bases, with 21 bases between the two germline ends. In DNA form, the CDR3 reads TGTGCCAGCAGACAACGGGGGGCCCTGCCTCTAGAGACCCAGTACTTC. Amino acids: CASRQRGALPLETQYF.

The genes are TRBV6-1 and TRBJ2-3; TRBD2 agrees at 9 bases. CDR1 is MNHNS and CDR2 is SASEGT in the germline V gene. The CDR3 consists of 15 residues. Trimming at V came to 7 bases and at J to 4 bases, leaving 9 bases not matched to a gene. The CDR3 is CASNSLAGAPDTQYF. In DNA form, the CDR3 reads TGTGCCAGCAACTCGTTAGCGGGGGCCCCAGATACGCAGTATTTT.

J is TRBJ2-1 and V is TRBV7-9; the D gene is possibly TRBD1 (5 bases). Trimming shortened V by 2 bases and J by 14 bases, and 16 bases separated the two germline ends. Germline values: CDR1 SEHNR, CDR2 FQNEAQ (reference sequence). This CDR3 region has 13 residues. The CDR3 DNA follows: TGTGCCAGCAGCTTAATCGACAGACCAGTGGAGTTCTTC. Translation gives CASSLIDRPVEFF.

V usage is TRBV5-8 and J usage is TRBJ2-1; D perhaps matches TRBD1 (5 bases). The CDR3 loop spans 17 amino acids. V was clipped by 0 bases and J by 0 bases, with 13 bases between them. Per the germline V gene, CDR1 is SGHTS and CDR2 is YDEGEE. Here the CDR3 reads CASSLALVGPSYNEQFF. CDR3 sequence (DNA): TGTGCCAGCAGCTTGGCTTTGGTGGGGCCCTCCTACAATGAGCAGTTCTTC.

As for this clone: The junction shows a germline mismatch at one end, possibly a read error. The chain is built from TRBV5-1 and TRBJ1-6; tentative D call: TRBD1 (5 bases). The CDR3 length is 13 residues. Germline-derived CDR1 and CDR2 are SGHRS and YFSETQ. The CDR3 nucleotides are TGCGCCAGCAGCTTGGCAGGGCGGTCACCCCTCCGCTTT. Translating gives CASSLAGRSPLRF.

As DNA, the CDR3 is TGCGCCAGCAGCCAAGCAGGGGTCACCGGGGAGCTGTTTTTT. Its translation is CASSQAGVTGELFF. The chain links TRBV4-3 to TRBJ2-2; TRBD1 is a possible D gene (6 bases). Trimming removed 1 base from V and 4 bases from J, with 7 bases in between. Germline loops: CDR1 LGHNA, CDR2 YSLEER. The CDR3 length is 14 residues.

The chain is built from TRBV9 and TRBJ2-3; TRBD1 matches 11 bases. The CDR3 consists of 17 residues. CDR1 and CDR2 from the germline V gene are SGDLS and YYNGEE. The V gene end was trimmed by 3 bases and the J gene end by 1 base; junction bases not matched to a gene: 7. CDR3 protein: CASSATGTGGGTDTQYF. The CDR3 DNA reads TGTGCCAGCAGCGCCACCGGGACAGGGGGTGGCACAGATACGCAGTATTTT.

V is TRBV4-3 and J is TRBJ2-7; TRBD2 is a possible D gene (6 bases). Germline V lookup: CDR1 LGHNA, CDR2 YSLEER. The ends were cut back, 0 bases at V and 3 bases at J, with 12 bases in the middle. The CDR3 sequence is 15 residues long. CDR3 amino acids: CASSQDRGLFYEQYF. In nucleotides, the CDR3 is TGCGCCAGCAGCCAAGATCGGGGACTGTTCTACGAGCAGTACTTC.

V gene TRBV7-9 combines with J gene TRBJ1-2; TRBD1 matches 7 bases. This CDR3 comprises 15 residues. CDR1 and CDR2 from the germline V gene are SEHNR and FQNEAQ (reference sequence). J was trimmed by 4 bases and V by 5 bases; bases with no gene match: 10. The CDR3 is CASSTGATSLYGYTF. The CDR3 DNA follows: TGTGCCAGCAGCACAGGGGCAACCTCTCTCTATGGCTACACCTTC.

The rearrangement joins TRBV7-9 to TRBJ2-2; 10 bases fit TRBD2. Germline CDR1 SEHNR, CDR2 FQNEAQ (reference sequence). V was clipped by 8 bases and J by 2 bases; unmatched bases: 11. CDR3 length equals 17 residues. The CDR3 DNA follows: TGTGCCAGCTCCGCTCTAGCGGGGGCCCACAACACCGGGGAGCTGTTTTTT. The encoded protein is CASSALAGAHNTGELFF.

This clone was seen a handful of times. The genes are TRBV19 and TRBJ1-5; a possible D gene is TRBD1 (6 bases). Germline V lookup: CDR1 LNHDA, CDR2 SQIVND (reference sequence). V was shortened by 5 bases and J by 7 bases, with 18 bases between the two germline ends. The CDR3 has 15 residues. Written as DNA, the CDR3 is TGTGCCAGTAGTGGACCGGGACAAGCGGAACAGCCCCAGCATTTT. This encodes CASSGPGQAEQPQHF. Supplemented by reference TRBV19 and TRBJ1-5, the full variable domain reads DGGITQSPKYLFRKEGQNVTLSCEQNLNHDAMYWYRQDPGQGLRLIYYSQIVNDFQKGDIAEGYSVSREKKESFPLTVTSAQKNPTAFYLCASSGPGQAEQPQHFGDGTRLSIL.

This clone occurred once. The chain uses TRBV9 and TRBJ1-6; a weak D match, TRBD1 (5 bases). The CDR3 has 14 residues. CDR1 SGDLS and CDR2 YYNGEE come from the germline V gene. With 0 bases removed from V and 12 bases from J, the gap between germline ends came to 13 bases. As DNA, the CDR3 is TGTGCCAGCAGCGTAGGGGGGGAGGGAATACCCCTCCACTTT. Translating it yields CASSVGGEGIPLHF.

This clone showed up just a few times. The chain is built from TRBV19 and TRBJ2-7; 9 nucleotides agree with TRBD1. The V gene end was trimmed by 6 bases and the J gene end by 3 bases; junction bases not matched to a gene: 6. The V gene's germline CDR1 is LNHDA and CDR2 SQIVND (reference sequence). There are 14 residues in the CDR3. The CDR3 here is CASSHRTGVYEQYF. CDR3 in DNA: TGTGCCAGTAGCCACCGGACAGGGGTCTACGAGCAGTACTTC.

The V call is TRBV29-1, the J call TRBJ2-5; D is perhaps TRBD1 (6 bases). The last part of the DNA fits TRBJ2-7 better; the J call may be wrong. The CDR3 extends over 12 amino acids. CDR1 is SQVTM, CDR2 ANQGSEA, per germline. CDR3 region: CSVLGQTYEQYF. The CDR3 nucleotides are TGCAGCGTTCTAGGACAGACCTACGAGCAGTACTTC.

Here the CDR3 DNA reads TGTGCCAGCAGCCCAGAAGGGCGGAGACTAGCGACAGATACGCAGTATTTT. It encodes CASSPEGRRLATDTQYF. V gene TRBV9 combines with J gene TRBJ2-3; 8 positions match TRBD2. The ends lost 4 bases at V and 3 bases at J; junction bases unmatched: 13. Germline V lookup: CDR1 SGDLS, CDR2 YYNGEE. This CDR3 contains 17 residues. The whole variable domain, filled in from reference TRBV9 and TRBJ2-3, reads DSGVTQTPKHLITATGQRVTLRCSPRSGDLSVYWYQQSLDQGLQFLIQYYNGEERAKGNILERFSAQQFPDLHSELNLSSLELGDSALYFCASSPEGRRLATDTQYFGPGTRLTVL.